A selection of T cell receptor beta chains follows, all from one sample in a study of PD-1 blockade in classical Hodgkin lymphoma. The table came from immunoSEQ multiplex PCR; TCRdb's copy has only in-frame clones and leaves some out. Among about 100,000 clones listed, approximately 83% were seen once. Sample: peripheral blood mononuclear cells (PBMCs), taken at baseline. All receptors come from a human donor with classical Hodgkin lymphoma. The CDR3 runs from the conserved cysteine through the conserved F or W. Expanded clones are given a class, and other clones once, few, many or no size at all.

j_call v_call clone_size cdr3_aa
TRBJ2-3 TRBV11-2 . CASSQESQAQYF
TRBJ2-7 TRBV5-1 . CASSLDAGGLYEQYF
TRBJ1-2 TRBV19 few CASSQGAFVYGYTF
TRBJ2-1 TRBV10-3 . CASCPSGDEQFF
TRBJ2-4 TRBV30 . CAWTSPPHKLLAKNIQYF
TRBJ1-1 TRBV19 few CASSIADGGTEAFF
TRBJ1-4 TRBV4-2 . CASSLGSDPHNEKLFF
TRBJ1-4 TRBV19 . CASSLPGGENEKLFF
TRBJ1-1 TRBV4-1 . CASSQDAPMYSDSDTEAFF
TRBJ1-2 TRBV19 . CASSIDRTGGTNYGYTF
TRBJ1-3 TRBV11-2 few CASSSRWTRSGNTIYF
TRBJ2-5 TRBV4-1 . CASSQGDRAGGQETQYF
TRBJ2-7 TRBV6-1 . CASNFDRASYEQYF
TRBJ2-7 TRBV29-1 . CSASGRYDPYEQYF
TRBJ2-5 TRBV19 . CASSRSRETQYF
TRBJ2-2 TRBV9 few CASSVAREGTGELFF
TRBJ2-3 TRBV7-2 . CASSLGLAGGEDTQYF
TRBJ2-2 TRBV7-2 . CASSLDGRDTGELFF
TRBJ2-7 TRBV2 . CASSSGGGGQYF
TRBJ2-5 TRBV7-2 . CASSLGRAGGGLQETQYF
TRBJ2-1 TRBV27 . CASHAGTEIYNEQFF
TRBJ2-1 TRBV19 . CASSIGRRQSSYNEQFF
TRBJ2-2 TRBV6-5 . CASRRVGGELFF
TRBJ2-3 TRBV9 . CASSPIAGGPGDTQYF
TRBJ1-2 TRBV29-1 . CSVEEGKTGNYTF
TRBJ2-7 TRBV9 . CASSVDPDLTYEQYF
TRBJ2-1 TRBV14 . CASSHSGGSSGPEQFF
TRBJ2-3 TRBV5-1 . CASSDGGVGDTQYF
TRBJ2-1 TRBV5-6 . CASSLERGDGYNEQFF
TRBJ1-5 TRBV10-3 . CAISPGLQPQHF
TRBJ2-2 TRBV4-3 . CASSQKWASTGELFF
TRBJ2-5 TRBV10-1 few CASSGMDIQGTQYF
TRBJ2-5 TRBV7-9 . CASSLALGRETQYF
TRBJ2-7 TRBV7-9 . CASSQGTAYEQYF
TRBJ2-1 TRBV4-1 . CASSQEVAGVGNEQFF
TRBJ2-7 TRBV4-2 . CASSQDGYRKSYEQYF
TRBJ2-6 TRBV6-5 . CASSYAGANVLTF